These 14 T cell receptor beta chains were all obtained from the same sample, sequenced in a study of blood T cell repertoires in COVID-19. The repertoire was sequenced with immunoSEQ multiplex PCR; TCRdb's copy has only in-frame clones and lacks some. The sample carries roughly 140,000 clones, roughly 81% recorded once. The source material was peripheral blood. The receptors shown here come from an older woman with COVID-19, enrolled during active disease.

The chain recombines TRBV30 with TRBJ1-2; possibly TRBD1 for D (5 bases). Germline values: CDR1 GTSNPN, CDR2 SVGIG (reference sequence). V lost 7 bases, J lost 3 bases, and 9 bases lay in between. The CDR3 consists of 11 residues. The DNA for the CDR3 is TGTGCCTCCTCCAGGGACTATGGCTACACCTTC. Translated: CASSRDYGYTF.

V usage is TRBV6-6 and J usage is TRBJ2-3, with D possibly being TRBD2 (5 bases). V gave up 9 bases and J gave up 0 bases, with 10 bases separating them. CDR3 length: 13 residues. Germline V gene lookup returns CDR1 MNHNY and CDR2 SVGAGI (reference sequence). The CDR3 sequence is CASAGGSTDTQYF. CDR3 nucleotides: TGTGCCAGTGCGGGTGGGAGCACAGATACGCAGTATTTT.

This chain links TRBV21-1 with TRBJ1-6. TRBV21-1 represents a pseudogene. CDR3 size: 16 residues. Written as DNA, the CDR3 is TGTGCCAGCAGCACCCCCGGAAGGAGGCCTAATTCACCCCTCCACTTT. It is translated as CASSTPGRRPNSPLHF.

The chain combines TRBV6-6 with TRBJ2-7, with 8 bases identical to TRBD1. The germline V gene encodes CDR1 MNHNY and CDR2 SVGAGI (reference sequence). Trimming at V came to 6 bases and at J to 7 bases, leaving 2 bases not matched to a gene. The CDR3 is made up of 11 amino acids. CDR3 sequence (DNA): TGTGCCAGCAGGGGACAGGTTGAGCAGTACTTC. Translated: CASRGQVEQYF.

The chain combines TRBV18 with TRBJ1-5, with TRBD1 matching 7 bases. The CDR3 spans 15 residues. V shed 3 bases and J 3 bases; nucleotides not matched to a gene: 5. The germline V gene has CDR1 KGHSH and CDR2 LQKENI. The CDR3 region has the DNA TGTGCCAGCTCACCGGGGACAGACTACAATCAGCCCCAGCATTTT. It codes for CASSPGTDYNQPQHF. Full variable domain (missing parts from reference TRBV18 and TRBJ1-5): NAGVMQNPRHLVRRRGQEARLRCSPMKGHSHVYWYRQLPEEGLKFMVYLQKENIIDESGMPKERFSAEFPKEGPSILRIQQVVRGDSAAYFCASSPGTDYNQPQHFGDGTRLSIL.

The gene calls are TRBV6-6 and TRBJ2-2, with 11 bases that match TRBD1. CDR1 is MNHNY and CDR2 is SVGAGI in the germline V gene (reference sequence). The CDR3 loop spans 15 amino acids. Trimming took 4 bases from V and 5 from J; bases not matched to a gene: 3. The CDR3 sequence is CASSSGTGGTGELFF. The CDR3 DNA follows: TGTGCCAGCAGTTCCGGGACAGGGGGGACCGGGGAGCTGTTTTTT.

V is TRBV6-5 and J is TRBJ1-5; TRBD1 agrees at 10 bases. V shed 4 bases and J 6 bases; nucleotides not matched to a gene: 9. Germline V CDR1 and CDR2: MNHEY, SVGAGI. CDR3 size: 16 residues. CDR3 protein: CASSSLRQGASQPQHF. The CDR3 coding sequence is TGTGCCAGCAGTTCACTCCGACAGGGGGCCTCTCAGCCCCAGCATTTT.

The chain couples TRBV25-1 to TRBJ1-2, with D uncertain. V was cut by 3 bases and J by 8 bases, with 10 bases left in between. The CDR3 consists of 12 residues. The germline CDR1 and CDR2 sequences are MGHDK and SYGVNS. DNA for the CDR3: TGTGCCAGCAGTGATATTGGGCAGGGCTACACCTTC. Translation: CASSDIGQGYTF.

The CDR3 DNA is TGTGCCAGCAGTTACACGGGACAGATTAACTATGGCTACACCTTC. It specifies CASSYTGQINYGYTF. The rearrangement uses TRBV6-5 and TRBJ1-2; 7 nucleotides line up with TRBD1. The junction had 4 bases not matched to a gene; V was cut back by 2 bases and J by 1 base. This CDR3 contains 15 residues. Germline V gene data show CDR1 as MNHEY and CDR2 as SVGAGI.

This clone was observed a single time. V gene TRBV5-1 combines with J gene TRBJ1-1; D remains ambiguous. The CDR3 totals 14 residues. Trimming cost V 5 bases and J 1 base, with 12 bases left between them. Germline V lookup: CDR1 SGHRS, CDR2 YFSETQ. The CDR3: CASRPTTPNTEAFF. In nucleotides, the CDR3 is TGCGCCAGCAGACCTACTACACCGAACACTGAAGCTTTCTTT.

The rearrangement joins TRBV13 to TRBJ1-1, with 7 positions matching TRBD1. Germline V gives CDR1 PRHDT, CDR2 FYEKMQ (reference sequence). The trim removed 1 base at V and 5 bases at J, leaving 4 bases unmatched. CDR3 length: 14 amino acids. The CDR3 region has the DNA TGTGCCAGCAGCTTAGCGCAGGGGGAAACTGAAGCTTTCTTT. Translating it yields CASSLAQGETEAFF. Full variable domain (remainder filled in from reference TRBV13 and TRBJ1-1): AAGVIQSPRHLIKEKRETATLKCYPIPRHDTVYWYQQGPGQDPQFLISFYEKMQSDKGSIPDRFSAQQFSDYHSELNMSSLELGDSALYFCASSLAQGETEAFFGQGTRLTVV.

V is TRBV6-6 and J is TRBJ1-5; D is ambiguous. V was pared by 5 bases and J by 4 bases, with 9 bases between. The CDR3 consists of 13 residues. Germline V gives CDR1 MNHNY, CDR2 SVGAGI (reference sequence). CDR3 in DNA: TGTGCCAGCAGTCTTAGAGAGAATCAGCCCCAGCATTTT. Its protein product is CASSLRENQPQHF.

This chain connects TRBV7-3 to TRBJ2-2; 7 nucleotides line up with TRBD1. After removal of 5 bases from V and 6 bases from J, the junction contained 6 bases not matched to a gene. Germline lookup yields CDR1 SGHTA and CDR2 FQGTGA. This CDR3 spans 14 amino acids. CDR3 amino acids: CASSPTGVAGELFF. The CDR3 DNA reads TGTGCCAGCAGCCCCACAGGGGTGGCCGGGGAGCTGTTTTTT.

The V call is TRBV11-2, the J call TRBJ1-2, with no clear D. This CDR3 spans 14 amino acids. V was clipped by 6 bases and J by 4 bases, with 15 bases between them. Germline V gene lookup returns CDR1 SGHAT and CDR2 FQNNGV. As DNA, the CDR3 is TGTGCCAGCAGTGAACGGGAGACCCTCTATGGCTACACCTTC. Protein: CASSERETLYGYTF.